These 27 T cell receptor beta chains originate from one sample sequenced in a study of cytomegalovirus exposure and HLA in healthy donors. Use of 60 Vbeta and 13 Jbeta primers characterized the PCR. Generated by immunoSEQ multiplex PCR, the TCRdb table keeps only in-frame clones and is missing some. The sample gives some 140,000 clones, 75% to 85% of which show up once; 5.6% is in the top ten. Sequencing was done on a sample of PBMCs. These receptors were obtained from a woman in her forties in good health and CMV-seropositive.

The count of this clone is one. CDR3 region: CASSSEAGALFIGSYEQYF. The CDR3 nucleotides read TGTGCCAGCAGCTCAGAAGCGGGAGCCCTTTTTATTGGCTCCTACGAGCAGTACTTC. The chain combines TRBV7-6 with TRBJ2-7; TRBD2 matches at 8 bases. Trimming cost V 4 bases and J 0 bases; bases outside gene matches: 17. The CDR3 has 19 amino acids. CDR1 is SGHVS and CDR2 is FNYEAQ in the germline V gene.

The gene calls are TRBV10-1 and TRBJ2-1, with D perhaps matching TRBD2 (6 bases). This CDR3 is 15 amino acids long. The ends were cut back, 4 bases at V and 2 bases at J, with 12 bases in the middle. Per germline, CDR1 WNHNN and CDR2 SYGVQD (reference sequence). The CDR3 sequence is CASSGTAGTYNEQFF. The CDR3 DNA follows: TGCGCCAGCAGTGGGACTGCGGGAACCTACAATGAGCAGTTCTTC.

V gene TRBV5-1 combines with J gene TRBJ2-1; TRBD2 aligns across 9 bases. CDR1 SGHRS and CDR2 YFSETQ come from the germline V gene. The length of the CDR3 is 16 residues. V shed 3 bases and J 0 bases; nucleotides not matched to a gene: 4. CDR3 protein: CASSYDSGSSYNEQFF. CDR3 sequence (DNA): TGCGCCAGCAGCTATGATAGCGGGAGCTCCTACAATGAGCAGTTCTTC.

The J gene is TRBJ2-2, the V gene TRBV5-1, with 13 bases fitting TRBD2. With V trimmed by 0 bases and J by 5 bases, 1 base remained unmatched. The CDR3 is made up of 16 amino acids. Germline V gene sequence: CDR1 SGHRS, CDR2 YFSETQ. The CDR3, as DNA: TGCGCCAGCAGCTTGGGGACTAGCGGGAGAACCGGGGAGCTGTTTTTT. Its translation is CASSLGTSGRTGELFF.

J is TRBJ1-2 and V is TRBV30; 9 nucleotides match TRBD1. Trimming at V came to 0 bases and at J to 6 bases, leaving 8 bases not matched to a gene. The CDR3 covers 15 residues. Germline V gene data show CDR1 as GTSNPN and CDR2 as SVGIG (reference sequence). This CDR3 reads CAWSVSPGTGNGYTF. Here the CDR3 DNA reads TGTGCCTGGAGTGTAAGCCCCGGGACAGGGAATGGCTACACCTTC.

In this sample, this clone turned up once. This rearrangement joins TRBV6-6 to TRBJ2-7; weak D call: TRBD1 (5 bases). Germline CDR1 MNHNY, CDR2 SVGAGI (reference sequence). There are 15 residues in the CDR3. V was cut by 5 bases and J by 0 bases, with 14 bases left in between. CDR3 region: CASSPRTSSSYEQYF. The CDR3 DNA follows: TGTGCCAGCAGTCCCCGGACAAGCAGCTCCTACGAGCAGTACTTC.

This clone was seen a single time. The V and J genes are TRBV5-8 and TRBJ1-1; maybe TRBD1 (6 bases). Germline CDR1 is SGHTS and CDR2 is YDEGEE. This CDR3 contains 13 residues. V was shortened by 7 bases and J by 2 bases, with 12 bases between the two germline ends. The CDR3 nucleotides read TGTGCCAGCTGCCACAGGGTAAACACTGAAGCTTTCTTT. This encodes CASCHRVNTEAFF.

This clone was detected only a few times. The chain employs TRBV5-1 and TRBJ1-2; D is undetermined. Trimming cost V 0 bases and J 3 bases, with 12 bases left between them. This CDR3 is 15 amino acids long. From germline, CDR1 is SGHRS and CDR2 YFSETQ. Written as DNA, the CDR3 is TGCGCCAGCAGCTTGGATGGAGGGAGAGACTATGGCTACACCTTC. This gives the protein CASSLDGGRDYGYTF.

The rearrangement joins TRBV5-1 to TRBJ1-2; the D gene is possibly TRBD1 (6 bases). Germline V CDR1 and CDR2: SGHRS, YFSETQ. The V end lost 3 bases, the J end lost 4 bases, and 16 bases lay between the germline ends. CDR3 length: 15 amino acids. The CDR3 DNA reads as TGCGCCAGCAGCTCCCTCCCGGACAGATTCTATGGCTACACCTTC. It encodes CASSSLPDRFYGYTF.

The chain couples TRBV11-3 to TRBJ2-2, with 7 bases that match TRBD2. V was pared by 5 bases and J by 8 bases, with 8 bases of the junction left unmatched. This CDR3 is built from 14 residues. Germline values: CDR1 SGHNT, CDR2 YENEEA. CDR3 loop: CASSPYGTTGELFF. CDR3 nucleotides: TGTGCCAGCAGCCCTTATGGGACTACTGGGGAGCTGTTTTTT.

The chain joins TRBV19 to TRBJ2-1; 14 positions agree with TRBD2. J gave up 0 bases and V 5 bases, and 6 bases lay outside the gene matches. The length of the CDR3 is 18 residues. CDR1 is LNHDA and CDR2 is SQIVND in the germline V gene (reference sequence). CDR3 bases: TGTGCCAGTAGTTCTTCGACTAGCGGGAGGGGCTCCTACAATGAGCAGTTCTTC. Protein sequence: CASSSSTSGRGSYNEQFF.

This clone was counted between two and nine times. This rearrangement joins TRBV5-5 to TRBJ1-3; the D is unclear. Trimming left V 0 bases short and J 4 bases short, with 8 bases between. Germline CDR1 is SGHKS and CDR2 is YYEKEE (reference sequence). The CDR3 length is 14 residues. As DNA, the CDR3 is TGTGCCAGCAGCTTGGCAGGCACCGGAAACACCATATATTTT. Translated, it gives CASSLAGTGNTIYF.

This chain joins TRBV28 and TRBJ2-5; the D gene is possibly TRBD1 (6 bases). This CDR3 contains 13 residues. From germline, CDR1 is MDHEN and CDR2 SYDVKM. Trimming took off 3 bases at V and 3 bases at J, with 8 bases between the two ends. The CDR3 loop reads CASSFGQKETQYF. As DNA, the CDR3 is TGTGCCAGCAGTTTTGGACAGAAAGAGACCCAGTACTTC.

The chain recombines TRBV5-1 with TRBJ2-7; 10 positions match TRBD2. Trimming cost V 4 bases and J 0 bases; bases outside gene matches: 13. The germline CDR1 and CDR2 sequences are SGHRS and YFSETQ. The CDR3 has 18 residues. The CDR3 DNA sequence: TGCGCCAGCAGCCTTGGGGCGTCTAGCGGGAGAATCTCCTACGAGCAGTACTTC. Protein product: CASSLGASSGRISYEQYF.

The chain is built from TRBV29-1 and TRBJ2-1; the D gene is possibly TRBD1 (6 bases). The V end lost 7 bases, the J end lost 5 bases, and 18 bases lay between the germline ends. CDR1 is SQVTM and CDR2 is ANQGSEA in the germline V gene. The CDR3 sequence is 14 residues long. The CDR3 region is CSGDRDNTHNEQFF. The CDR3 nucleotides read TGCAGCGGGGATCGGGACAACACCCACAATGAGCAGTTCTTC.

J is TRBJ2-1 and V is TRBV19; 9 positions agree with TRBD2. V shed 9 bases, J shed 3 bases, and the junction held 15 bases outside the gene matches. Germline-derived CDR1 and CDR2 are LNHDA and SQIVND (reference sequence). The CDR3 consists of 17 residues. The CDR3 sequence is CASTKRLAGVDYNEQFF. CDR3 DNA sequence: TGTGCCAGCACAAAACGTTTAGCGGGAGTTGACTACAATGAGCAGTTCTTC.

This sequence joins TRBV10-2 and TRBJ1-2; 7 bases line up with TRBD1. CDR3 length equals 14 residues. The germline CDR1 and CDR2 sequences are WSHSY and SAAADI. V dropped 2 bases and J dropped 8; count of bases not matched to a gene: 8. As DNA, the CDR3 is TGCGCCAGCAGTGAGGGGAAGGGGGCAAGGGGCTACACCTTC. Translation: CASSEGKGARGYTF.

Worth noting for this clone: This CDR3 is also generated by other DNA sequences in the sample. The chain couples TRBV27 to TRBJ2-1; D uncertain. Trimming stripped 2 bases from V and 7 bases from J, with 3 bases between. This CDR3 is 11 amino acids long. Germline V lookup: CDR1 MNHEY, CDR2 SMNVEV (reference sequence). CDR3 bases: TGTGCCAGCAGTTTACGGAATGAGCAGTTCTTC. Translated, it gives CASSLRNEQFF.

The rearrangement uses TRBV27 and TRBJ2-7; 11 positions match TRBD2. The J segment lost 1 base and the V segment lost 5 bases, leaving 4 bases of the junction unmatched. CDR1 MNHEY and CDR2 SMNVEV come from the germline V gene (reference sequence). The CDR3 has 15 amino acids. The CDR3 DNA reads as TGTGCCAGCAGTCCCGGGACTAGCGGTTCCTACGAGCAGTACTTC. Encoded protein: CASSPGTSGSYEQYF.

This clone was observed a handful of times. The chain links TRBV6-5 to TRBJ2-7; D is unclear. The CDR3 covers 14 residues. With 0 bases removed from V and 0 bases from J, the gap between germline ends came to 6 bases. CDR1 and CDR2 from the germline V gene are MNHEY and SVGAGI. CDR3 nucleotides: TGTGCCAGCAGTTACTCAAGCACCTCCTACGAGCAGTACTTC. Translation gives CASSYSSTSYEQYF.

The chain has TRBV7-6 and TRBJ2-5, with D hard to call. Germline CDR1 SGHVS, CDR2 FNYEAQ. Trimming cost V 5 bases and J 5 bases, with 12 bases left between them. The CDR3 has 13 residues. In DNA form, the CDR3 reads TGTGCCAGCAGCGTAAGCCCATGGGAGACCCAGTACTTC. Its protein is CASSVSPWETQYF.

The rearrangement uses TRBV5-5 and TRBJ1-5, with D possibly matching TRBD1 (5 bases). The CDR3 totals 15 residues. Germline V gives CDR1 SGHKS, CDR2 YYEKEE (reference sequence). The germline V and J ends were trimmed by 3 bases and 0 bases, with 10 bases remaining between them. The CDR3 loop reads CASSSGLLSNQPQHF. CDR3 sequence (DNA): TGTGCCAGCAGCTCAGGGTTACTTAGCAATCAGCCCCAGCATTTT.

V usage is TRBV7-2 and J usage is TRBJ2-3; D might be TRBD2 (6 bases). Germline V gene data show CDR1 as SGHTA and CDR2 as FQGNSA. V was shortened by 1 base and J by 0 bases, with 14 bases between the two germline ends. This CDR3 has 17 amino acids. The CDR3 DNA reads as TGTGCCAGCAGCTTAGTCGCACTAGCTGCCAGCACAGATACGCAGTATTTT. Encoded protein: CASSLVALAASTDTQYF.

V usage is TRBV28 and J usage is TRBJ2-3, with 9 bases fitting TRBD1. Germline V CDR1 and CDR2: MDHEN, SYDVKM. The CDR3 has 16 amino acids. With V trimmed by 3 bases and J by 4 bases, 8 bases remained unmatched. The CDR3 loop reads CASSFTWDRASDTQYF. The CDR3 DNA reads as TGTGCCAGCAGTTTCACTTGGGACAGGGCGTCAGATACGCAGTATTTT.

The rearrangement links TRBV5-1 to TRBJ2-1; 12 nucleotides match TRBD1. The length of the CDR3 is 17 residues. In germline, CDR1 is SGHRS, CDR2 YFSETQ. Trimming removed 4 bases from V and 9 bases from J; junction bases left unmatched: 14. This CDR3 is CASSPWFPGQGAPEQFF. The CDR3 DNA follows: TGCGCCAGCAGCCCCTGGTTTCCGGGACAGGGGGCGCCTGAGCAGTTCTTC. The full variable domain, rest sourced from reference TRBV5-1 and TRBJ2-1, is KAGVTQTPRYLIKTRGQQVTLSCSPISGHRSVSWYQQTPGQGLQFLFEYFSETQRNKGNFPGRFSGRQFSNSRSEMNVSTLELGDSALYLCASSPWFPGQGAPEQFFGPGTRLTVL.

The V gene is TRBV7-3, the J gene TRBJ2-1, with D possibly TRBD1 on 8 matching bases. CDR3 size: 16 residues. V gave up 5 bases and J gave up 7 bases, with 21 bases separating them. Germline V gives CDR1 SGHTA, CDR2 FQGTGA. The CDR3 loop is CASSLNQGARGNEQFF. For the CDR3, the DNA is TGTGCCAGCAGCCTCAATCAGGGGGCGCGGGGGAATGAGCAGTTCTTC.

The chain links TRBV29-1 to TRBJ2-7; a weak D match, TRBD1 (5 bases). This CDR3 is 11 amino acids long. Per germline, CDR1 SQVTM and CDR2 ANQGSEA. The germline V and J ends were trimmed by 4 bases and 3 bases, with 7 bases remaining between them. The CDR3 DNA follows: TGCAGCGTTGGACAGAGCTACGAGCAGTACTTC. Its translation is CSVGQSYEQYF.